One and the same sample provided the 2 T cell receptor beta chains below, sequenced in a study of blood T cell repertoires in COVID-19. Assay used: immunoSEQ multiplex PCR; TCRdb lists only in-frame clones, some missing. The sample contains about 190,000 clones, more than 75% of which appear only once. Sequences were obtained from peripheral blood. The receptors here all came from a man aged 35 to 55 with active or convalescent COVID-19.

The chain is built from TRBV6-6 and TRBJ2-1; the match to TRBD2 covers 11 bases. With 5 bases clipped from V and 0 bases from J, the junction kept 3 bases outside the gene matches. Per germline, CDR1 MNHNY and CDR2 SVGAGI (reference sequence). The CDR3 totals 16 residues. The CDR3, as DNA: TGTGCCAGCAGTAAGGGACTAGCGGTCTCCTACAATGAGCAGTTCTTC. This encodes CASSKGLAVSYNEQFF.

CDR3 residues: CASSYTEADTQYF. CDR3 DNA sequence: TGTGCCAGCAGTTACACAGAAGCAGATACGCAGTATTTT. This sequence joins TRBV6-9 and TRBJ2-3; no clear D. Trimming cost V 3 bases and J 4 bases, with 8 bases left between them. The CDR3 contains 13 residues. Germline CDR1 is MNHGY and CDR2 is SVAAGI.